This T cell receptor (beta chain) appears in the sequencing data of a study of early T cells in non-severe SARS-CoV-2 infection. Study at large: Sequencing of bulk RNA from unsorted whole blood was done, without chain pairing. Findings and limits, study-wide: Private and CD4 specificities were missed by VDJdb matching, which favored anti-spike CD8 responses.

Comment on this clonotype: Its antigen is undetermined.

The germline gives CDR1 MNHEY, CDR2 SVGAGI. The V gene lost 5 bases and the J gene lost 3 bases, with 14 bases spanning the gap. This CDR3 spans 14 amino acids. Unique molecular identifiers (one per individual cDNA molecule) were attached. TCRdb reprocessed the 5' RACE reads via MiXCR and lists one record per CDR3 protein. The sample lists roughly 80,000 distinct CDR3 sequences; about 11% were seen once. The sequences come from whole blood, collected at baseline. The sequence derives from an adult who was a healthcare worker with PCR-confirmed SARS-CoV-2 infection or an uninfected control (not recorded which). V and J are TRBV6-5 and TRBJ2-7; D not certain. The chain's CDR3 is CASSPFPHRYEQYF. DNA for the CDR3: TGTGCCAGCAGTCCGTTTCCCCACCGCTACGAGCAGTACTTC.